Below are 26 T cell receptor beta chains sequenced from a single sample in a study of shared clonotypes between healthy human individuals. Profiled with immunoSEQ multiplex PCR; TCRdb holds only in-frame clones, not every one. The sample consists of over a million clones, roughly 96% of them appearing once. The sample was naive CD4+ T cells sorted from blood. Regarding subset: CD45RA+ positively selected. The receptors here all came from a man aged 30 to 45 in good health.

The DNA for the CDR3 is TGTGCCAGCACCCCCCGGGACAGACCTCACGAGCAGTACTTC. As protein: CASTPRDRPHEQYF. The chain uses TRBV27 and TRBJ2-7; 7 positions match TRBD1. The CDR3 is 14 residues long. The germline CDR1 and CDR2 sequences are MNHEY and SMNVEV (reference sequence). V gave up 7 bases and J gave up 5 bases; unmatched junction bases: 11.

The gene calls are TRBV29-1 and TRBJ2-1, with D unclear. This CDR3 spans 14 amino acids. The germline V and J ends were trimmed by 2 bases and 2 bases, with 10 bases remaining between them. The germline gives CDR1 SQVTM, CDR2 ANQGSEA. CDR3 in amino acids: CSVEKRSAYNEQFF. The CDR3 DNA sequence: TGCAGCGTTGAAAAACGGAGCGCCTACAATGAGCAGTTCTTC.

V usage is TRBV5-6 and J usage is TRBJ1-1, with a tentative D call TRBD1 (5 bases). CDR1 is SGHDT and CDR2 is YYEEEE in the germline V gene. This CDR3 contains 17 residues. Trimming left V 5 bases short and J 0 bases short, with 20 bases between. CDR3 nucleotide sequence: TGTGCCAGCAGGCCGGGGCAGAAGGGAACCATGAACACTGAAGCTTTCTTT. It specifies CASRPGQKGTMNTEAFF. Looking up the rest from reference TRBV5-6 and TRBJ1-1 gives the full variable domain: DAGVTQSPTHLIKTRGQQVTLRCSPKSGHDTVSWYQQALGQGPQFIFQYYEEEERQRGNFPDRFSGHQFPNYSSELNVNALLLGDSALYLCASRPGQKGTMNTEAFFGQGTRLTVV.

The chain carries TRBV25-1 and TRBJ2-1; 7 bases map to TRBD2. The V segment lost 4 bases and the J segment 0 bases; nucleotides outside the gene matches: 6. In germline, CDR1 is MGHDK, CDR2 SYGVNS. The CDR3 runs 16 residues. The CDR3 DNA is TGTGCCAGCAGTGTCCCCGGACTAGGCTCCTACAATGAGCAGTTCTTC. It codes for CASSVPGLGSYNEQFF.

The chain uses TRBV4-2 and TRBJ2-1; 8 nucleotides line up with TRBD2. CDR3 size: 17 residues. Trimming removed 3 bases from V and 4 bases from J; junction bases left unmatched: 11. Per germline, CDR1 LGHNA and CDR2 YNFKEQ. CDR3 in amino acids: CASSQEPAGGRYNEQFF. Written as DNA, the CDR3 is TGTGCCAGCAGCCAGGAACCCGCGGGAGGCCGATACAATGAGCAGTTCTTC.

The chain joins TRBV6-5 to TRBJ2-1, with D possibly being TRBD2 (6 bases). Trimming pared 6 bases from V and 8 bases from J, leaving 20 bases between. There are 15 residues in the CDR3. CDR1 and CDR2 from the germline V gene are MNHEY and SVGAGI. The CDR3 region is CASRGGTLVRDEQFF. Written as DNA, the CDR3 is TGTGCCAGCAGAGGCGGGACCCTAGTTCGCGATGAGCAGTTCTTC.

The genes are TRBV27 and TRBJ2-5; 15 bases fit TRBD2. V lost 5 bases, J lost 3 bases, and 10 bases stayed unmatched. Germline loops: CDR1 MNHEY, CDR2 SMNVEV (reference sequence). CDR3 length: 18 residues. The CDR3: CASSQSGLAGGREETQYF. As DNA, the CDR3 is TGTGCCAGCAGTCAATCGGGACTAGCGGGAGGACGCGAAGAGACCCAGTACTTC.

CDR3 coding DNA: TGTGCCAGCAGCCTGCGTTTCGGGGAGACCCAGTACTTC. Amino acids: CASSLRFGETQYF. V is TRBV11-1 and J is TRBJ2-5; D uncertain. Germline-derived CDR1 and CDR2 are SGHAT and FQDESV (reference sequence). The CDR3 sequence is 13 residues long. The germline V and J ends were trimmed by 5 bases and 5 bases, with 12 bases remaining between them.

This clone has a single count. The chain carries TRBV29-1 and TRBJ2-1; no definite D call. Trimming removed 3 bases at V and 5 bases at J, with 11 bases between. This CDR3 has 13 residues. Per germline, CDR1 SQVTM and CDR2 ANQGSEA. Here the CDR3 DNA reads TGCAGCGTTGAGGACCAACTTGACAATGAGCAGTTCTTC. It specifies CSVEDQLDNEQFF.

The J gene is TRBJ2-1, the V gene TRBV5-1, with 9 positions matching TRBD2. The V gene end was trimmed by 0 bases and the J gene end by 14 bases; junction bases not matched to a gene: 15. CDR3 length: 16 residues. CDR1 SGHRS and CDR2 YFSETQ come from the germline V gene. CDR3 sequence (DNA): TGCGCCAGCAGCTTGGTGGTAGCGGGAGATACCAAAAGGGAGTTCTTC. Amino acids: CASSLVVAGDTKREFF.

The V and J genes are TRBV30 and TRBJ1-1, with unresolved D. Trimming removed 3 bases at V and 2 bases at J, with 16 bases between. CDR1 and CDR2 from the germline V gene are GTSNPN and SVGIG (reference sequence). CDR3 size: 15 residues. This CDR3 reads CAWRTYDSLNTEAFF. The CDR3 DNA reads TGTGCCTGGAGAACATACGATTCGTTAAACACTGAAGCTTTCTTT.

The genes are TRBV28 and TRBJ1-3, with TRBD1 matching 9 bases. Unmatched junction bases numbered 5, after V lost 1 base and J lost 4 bases. Germline V gene lookup returns CDR1 MDHEN and CDR2 SYDVKM. The CDR3 is made up of 16 amino acids. CDR3 bases: TGTGCCAGCAGTTTATCGGGACAGGGATCGGGAAACACCATATATTTT. Encoded protein: CASSLSGQGSGNTIYF.

The chain joins TRBV14 to TRBJ2-1; D remains ambiguous. Trimming stripped 6 bases from V and 0 bases from J, with 9 bases between. The CDR3 has 14 amino acids. Germline V gene data show CDR1 as SGHDN and CDR2 as FVKESK. The chain's CDR3 is CASSLRSSYNEQFF. The CDR3, as DNA: TGTGCCAGCAGTCTACGAAGCTCCTACAATGAGCAGTTCTTC.

CDR3 nucleotide sequence: TGTGCCAGCAGTTTGGAGGGATTTGGGCAGTACTTC. It translates to CASSLEGFGQYF. V usage is TRBV28 and J usage is TRBJ2-7; perhaps TRBD2 as D (6 bases). The CDR3 is made up of 12 amino acids. Trimming shortened V by 3 bases and J by 9 bases, and 12 bases separated the two germline ends. Per germline, CDR1 MDHEN and CDR2 SYDVKM.

The CDR3 reads CASSLAVQGPSYEQYF. The CDR3 region has the DNA TGCGCCAGCAGCTTGGCTGTACAGGGCCCTTCTTACGAGCAGTACTTC. The V and J genes are TRBV5-1 and TRBJ2-7; a weak D match, TRBD1 (6 bases). Germline values: CDR1 SGHRS, CDR2 YFSETQ. This CDR3 has 16 amino acids. V was cut by 0 bases and J by 4 bases, with 17 bases left in between.

Comments on this clone: This sample includes further DNA sequences coding for the same CDR3. The genes are TRBV5-4 and TRBJ2-7; no reliable D call. CDR1 is SGHNT, CDR2 YYREEE, per germline (reference sequence). V gave up 0 bases and J gave up 3 bases, with 7 bases separating them. CDR3 length equals 13 residues. CDR3 loop: CASSLDGSYEQYF. The CDR3 DNA is TGTGCCAGCAGCTTGGACGGAAGCTACGAGCAGTACTTC.

There are a few counts of this clone. The chain carries TRBV2 and TRBJ2-2; a possible D gene is TRBD2 (5 bases). Germline V CDR1 and CDR2: SNHLY, FYNNEI. The CDR3 contains 15 residues. Trimming took 0 bases from V and 5 from J, leaving 10 bases between them. The CDR3 bases are TGTGCCAGCAGTGAAGCGCGGGTACCGACCGGGGAGCTGTTTTTT. It encodes CASSEARVPTGELFF.

J is TRBJ2-7 and V is TRBV18; the D gene is possibly TRBD1 (6 bases). The CDR3 runs to 15 residues. The V gene lost 6 bases and the J gene lost 5 bases, with 20 bases spanning the gap. Germline V lookup: CDR1 KGHSH, CDR2 LQKENI. In nucleotides, the CDR3 is TGTGCCAGCTCTCCTATACCGGGACAAATCCACGAGCAGTACTTC. Translation gives CASSPIPGQIHEQYF.

Notes on this clone: Other DNA sequences in the sample encode the same CDR3. V is TRBV28 and J is TRBJ2-3; D ambiguous. V was trimmed by 6 bases and J by 0 bases, leaving 10 bases between them. There are 14 residues in the CDR3. Germline V gene data show CDR1 as MDHEN and CDR2 as SYDVKM. The DNA of the CDR3 is TGTGCCAGCAGCCCCGGGCTTAGCACAGATACGCAGTATTTT. Translation: CASSPGLSTDTQYF.

The chain links TRBV18 to TRBJ2-3; tentative D call: TRBD2 (5 bases). Germline CDR1 KGHSH, CDR2 LQKENI. The CDR3 is 15 residues long. V was clipped by 5 bases and J by 5 bases, with 17 bases between them. The CDR3 is CASSVMSGLGDTQYF. DNA of the CDR3: TGTGCCAGCTCAGTGATGTCGGGATTGGGAGATACGCAGTATTTT. The full variable domain, with the rest looked up from reference TRBV18 and TRBJ2-3, is NAGVMQNPRHLVRRRGQEARLRCSPMKGHSHVYWYRQLPEEGLKFMVYLQKENIIDESGMPKERFSAEFPKEGPSILRIQQVVRGDSAAYFCASSVMSGLGDTQYFGPGTRLTVL.

The chain recombines TRBV5-1 with TRBJ2-3, with D perhaps TRBD2 (5 bases). The CDR3 runs 13 residues. V was clipped by 7 bases and J by 5 bases, with 14 bases between them. CDR1 and CDR2 (germline): SGHRS, YFSETQ. The DNA of the CDR3 is TGCGCCAGCTCGCAGGAGGTGGGAGATACGCAGTATTTT. Protein: CASSQEVGDTQYF.

This clone was picked up one time. V is TRBV7-9 and J is TRBJ2-3; 12 positions agree with TRBD1. CDR1 SEHNR and CDR2 FQNEAQ come from the germline V gene (reference sequence). Trimming took 5 bases from V and 5 from J; bases not matched to a gene: 8. This CDR3 contains 16 residues. In DNA form, the CDR3 reads TGTGCCAGCAGCCCCTTGGGACAGGGGGCAAAAGATACGCAGTATTTT. This sequence encodes CASSPLGQGAKDTQYF.

As concerns this clone: Other nucleotide sequences in the sample specify the same CDR3. The chain couples TRBV19 to TRBJ1-2; no definite D call. Germline V CDR1 and CDR2: LNHDA, SQIVND (reference sequence). V was shortened by 1 base and J by 2 bases, with 5 bases between the two germline ends. The CDR3 is made up of 13 amino acids. The DNA of the CDR3 is TGTGCCAGTAGTATAGGAGGGAACTATGGCTACACCTTC. Protein: CASSIGGNYGYTF.

The rearrangement links TRBV6-6 to TRBJ2-6, with TRBD1 as a possible D gene (5 bases). Trimming took off 6 bases at V and 2 bases at J, with 14 bases between the two ends. The CDR3 extends over 16 amino acids. Germline V gene data show CDR1 as MNHNY and CDR2 as SVGAGI (reference sequence). The CDR3 reads CASSYQTGAGANVLTF. As DNA, the CDR3 is TGTGCCAGCAGCTACCAAACAGGCGCTGGGGCCAACGTCCTGACTTTC.

The gene calls are TRBV15 and TRBJ2-7; 8 nucleotides line up with TRBD1. J gave up 3 bases and V 4 bases, and 11 bases lay outside the gene matches. Germline V gives CDR1 LNHNV, CDR2 YYDKDF (reference sequence). CDR3 size: 16 residues. The CDR3 reads CATSTTGVDRVYEQYF. The CDR3 region has the DNA TGTGCCACCAGCACGACCGGAGTGGACAGGGTCTACGAGCAGTACTTC.

V usage is TRBV5-4 and J usage is TRBJ1-1, with TRBD1 identical over 8 bases. There are 16 residues in the CDR3. Germline assignment: CDR1 SGHNT and CDR2 YYREEE (reference sequence). V gave up 4 bases and J gave up 5 bases; unmatched junction bases: 13. The CDR3 sequence: CASSPGVTGALTEAFF. CDR3 DNA: TGTGCCAGCAGCCCGGGTGTGACAGGGGCTCTGACTGAAGCTTTCTTT.